This TCR beta chain was captured in a study of T-cell reconstitution after alpha-beta-depleted transplantation in children (dated by TCRdb to the mid-2010s). With regard to the full study: Using TCR repertoire profiling, the study followed T-cell immune reconstitution in a quantitative way in children after TCRalphabeta/CD19-depleted allogeneic hematopoietic cell transplantation.

CDR1 and CDR2, per the germline V gene, are LGHNA and YNFKEQ. The CDR3 measures 14 amino acids from cysteine to phenylalanine. Only the CDR3 region is kept as DNA, spanning 42 bases read in frame from base 1. The trim is 0 bases for V and 5 bases for J, with a gap of 10 bases between the germline ends. To prepare the library, PCR was applied. TCRdb names Illumina HiSeq 2500 as the instrument used. TCR libraries were prepared with molecular barcoding, using unique molecular identifiers to normalize TCRbeta repertoire quantification. TCRdb took the public reads, trimmed them with fastp at Q25, ran MiXCR for clone calling and kept in-frame beta chains. Rows are combined by CDR3 protein, so each entry shows the most common genes and DNA. The sample data list roughly 220,000 distinct CDR3 sequences, and 12% of these were observed just once. The biggest ten clones account for 2% to 3% of the sample. This clonotype was recorded many times. No antigen is known for it. Within one base of it there is no much larger clone, and no base qualities were kept.

The sequence was obtained from a human donor who donated a stem cell graft to a child with acute lymphoblastic leukemia. This chain joins TRBV4-2 to TRBJ2-5; TRBD1 is a weak D gene call, 5 bases matching. Here the sequenced sample was PBMCs from the stem cell graft donor, taken from the stem cell graft. CDR3 reads: CASSQDGAEETQYF. The DNA sequence is given as TGTGCCAGCAGCCAAGATGGGGCAGAGGAGACCCAGTACTTC.